Presented here are 16 T cell receptor beta chains from one specimen sequenced in a study of response to subunit inactivated influenza vaccine. TCRdb redid the calling of the RT-PCR reads with MiXCR, one entry per CDR3 protein. This sample carries around 790,000 distinct CDR3 sequences, approximately 22% of them seen once, and the ten largest clones take roughly 10%. This specimen consisted of PBMCs from blood, obtained roughly 5 days after vaccination. The source of these receptors is a man in his fifties or sixties who received an inactivated influenza vaccine.

This clonotype was detected only a few times. The V call is TRBV6-2 or TRBV6-3, the J call TRBJ2-5; 13 positions agree with TRBD2. The junction had 6 bases not matched to a gene; V was cut back by 5 bases and J by 0 bases. CDR1 is MNHEY and CDR2 is SVGEGT in the germline V gene. This CDR3 is built from 17 residues. DNA for the CDR3: TGTGCCAGCAGTACCACGGGACTAGCGGGATACCAAGAGACCCAGTACTTC. This codes for CASSTTGLAGYQETQYF.

This clonotype came up a few times. J is TRBJ2-1 and V is TRBV5-1, with 7 bases lining up with TRBD2. Germline V gives CDR1 SGHRS, CDR2 YFSETQ. The CDR3 is made up of 16 amino acids. Losses at the gene ends were 6 bases for V and 8 bases for J; bases not matched to a gene: 17. CDR3 sequence (DNA): TGCGCCAGCATCTCCGAATTGGCGGGGGTCAAGGATGAGCAGTTCTTC. Translating it yields CASISELAGVKDEQFF.

The chain recombines TRBV30 with TRBJ2-1; D is uncertain. Per the germline V gene, CDR1 is GTSNPN and CDR2 is SVGIG (reference sequence). The V and J ends lost 2 bases and 2 bases respectively, with 7 bases between them. The CDR3 sequence is 13 residues long. The CDR3 DNA reads as TGTGCCTGGAGTTTCACCCCCTACAATGAGCAGTTCTTC. Amino acid sequence: CAWSFTPYNEQFF.

The V call is TRBV7-2, the J call TRBJ2-5, with 10 bases aligning to TRBD1. This CDR3 contains 13 residues. With 5 bases clipped from V and 5 bases from J, the junction kept 2 bases outside the gene matches. From germline, CDR1 is SGHTA and CDR2 FQGNSA. CDR3 DNA: TGTGCCAGCAGCGGGACAGGGGCGGAGACCCAGTACTTC. It yields the protein CASSGTGAETQYF.

This clonotype was counted only a few times. V is TRBV12-3 or TRBV12-4 and J is TRBJ1-4; 7 bases map to TRBD1. With 5 bases clipped from V and 4 bases from J, the junction kept 13 bases outside the gene matches. The CDR3 runs to 17 residues. The CDR3 region has the DNA TGTGCCAGCAGTCTCCGGGACAGATGGGGATATAATGAAAAACTGTTTTTT. Encoded protein: CASSLRDRWGYNEKLFF.

This clonotype showed up just a few times. V is TRBV29-1 and J is TRBJ2-1; the match to TRBD1 covers 8 bases. This CDR3 region has 13 residues. V trimming: 3 bases; J trimming: 2 bases; junction bases outside the gene matches: 0. CDR1 is SQVTM and CDR2 is ANQGSEA in the germline V gene. The CDR3: CSVEGQAYNEQFF. CDR3 sequence (DNA): TGCAGCGTTGAGGGACAGGCCTACAATGAGCAGTTCTTC.

This rearrangement joins TRBV11-1 to TRBJ2-3; perhaps TRBD1 as D (5 bases). This CDR3 contains 15 residues. Deletions cut 8 bases from V and 1 base from J, with 16 bases between. Germline V gene data show CDR1 as SGHAT and CDR2 as FQDESV (reference sequence). CDR3 coding DNA: TGTGCCAGCGGGTCCGCCAGGGTCCGCACAGATACGCAGTATTTT. It encodes CASGSARVRTDTQYF.

This chain joins TRBV4-3 and TRBJ2-7; D gene ambiguous. V lost 0 bases and J 8 bases, leaving 8 bases between the germline ends. The CDR3 extends over 12 amino acids. CDR1 and CDR2 (germline): LGHNA, YSLEER. This CDR3 is CASSQDAAKQYF. Here the CDR3 DNA reads TGCGCCAGCAGCCAAGATGCGGCTAAGCAGTACTTC.

A few counts support this clonotype. The chain joins TRBV7-6 to TRBJ1-1, with D unresolved. The CDR3 totals 16 residues. V lost 2 bases and J 0 bases, leaving 13 bases between the germline ends. Germline lookup yields CDR1 SGHVS and CDR2 FNYEAQ. The CDR3: CASSLSLGTVNTEAFF. The CDR3 DNA sequence: TGTGCCAGCAGCTTATCTCTGGGCACGGTGAACACTGAAGCTTTCTTT.

The chain carries TRBV24-1 and TRBJ2-2, with 7 bases aligning to TRBD1. The germline gives CDR1 KGHDR, CDR2 SFDVKD. V shed 4 bases, J shed 2 bases, and the junction held 6 bases outside the gene matches. This CDR3 contains 16 residues. The CDR3 DNA reads TGTGCCACCAGTGACCCACAGGGGATAAACACCGGGGAGCTGTTTTTT. Protein sequence: CATSDPQGINTGELFF.

The rearrangement joins TRBV11-1 to TRBJ2-2; D is perhaps TRBD1 or TRBD2 (5 bases each). CDR3 length: 14 amino acids. Trimming pared 11 bases from V and 0 bases from J, leaving 13 bases between. The germline V gene has CDR1 SGHAT and CDR2 FQDESV (reference sequence). The chain's CDR3 is CAASRGPNTGELFF. DNA of the CDR3: TGTGCCGCGTCCCGGGGACCGAACACCGGGGAGCTGTTTTTT.

The chain joins TRBV19 to TRBJ2-1; 9 nucleotides match TRBD2. The junction had 11 bases not matched to a gene; V was cut back by 11 bases and J by 9 bases. This CDR3 comprises 13 residues. Per germline, CDR1 LNHDA and CDR2 SQIVND (reference sequence). CDR3 nucleotide sequence: TGTGCCGTATCGGGGGTAGCGGGAGCTGAGCAGTTCTTC. It translates to CAVSGVAGAEQFF.

V usage is TRBV5-1 and J usage is TRBJ2-5, with 11 bases fitting TRBD1. CDR3 length: 16 residues. Trimming removed 3 bases from V and 5 bases from J; junction bases left unmatched: 9. Germline V gene lookup returns CDR1 SGHRS and CDR2 YFSETQ. The CDR3 spells CASSYGQGALYETQYF. The CDR3 region has the DNA TGCGCCAGCAGCTACGGACAGGGGGCCTTGTATGAGACCCAGTACTTC.

The chain recombines TRBV6-2 or TRBV6-3 with TRBJ2-2; D remains unclear. The V gene lost 2 bases and the J gene lost 3 bases, with 7 bases spanning the gap. This CDR3 comprises 14 residues. Germline lookup yields CDR1 MNHEY and CDR2 SVGEGT. The CDR3 region is CASSYPPHTGELFF. The CDR3 nucleotides are TGTGCCAGCAGTTACCCCCCTCACACCGGGGAGCTGTTTTTT.

This clonotype came up a few times. The rearrangement joins TRBV5-6 to TRBJ2-2; tentatively, D is TRBD1 (5 bases). Germline loops: CDR1 SGHDT, CDR2 YYEEEE. Trimming stripped 3 bases from V and 0 bases from J, with 9 bases between. The CDR3 sequence is 15 residues long. CDR3 sequence (DNA): TGTGCCAGCAGCTCGACAGTTACGAACACCGGGGAGCTGTTTTTT. Protein sequence: CASSSTVTNTGELFF.

J is TRBJ2-3 and V is TRBV7-9; 9 positions agree with TRBD2. With V trimmed by 10 bases and J by 1 base, 6 bases remained unmatched. The germline V gene encodes CDR1 SEHNR and CDR2 FQNEAQ (reference sequence). The CDR3 extends over 14 amino acids. The CDR3 nucleotides are TGTGCCACCGAATCTAGCGGGGGCACAGATACGCAGTATTTT. This translates into CATESSGGTDTQYF.